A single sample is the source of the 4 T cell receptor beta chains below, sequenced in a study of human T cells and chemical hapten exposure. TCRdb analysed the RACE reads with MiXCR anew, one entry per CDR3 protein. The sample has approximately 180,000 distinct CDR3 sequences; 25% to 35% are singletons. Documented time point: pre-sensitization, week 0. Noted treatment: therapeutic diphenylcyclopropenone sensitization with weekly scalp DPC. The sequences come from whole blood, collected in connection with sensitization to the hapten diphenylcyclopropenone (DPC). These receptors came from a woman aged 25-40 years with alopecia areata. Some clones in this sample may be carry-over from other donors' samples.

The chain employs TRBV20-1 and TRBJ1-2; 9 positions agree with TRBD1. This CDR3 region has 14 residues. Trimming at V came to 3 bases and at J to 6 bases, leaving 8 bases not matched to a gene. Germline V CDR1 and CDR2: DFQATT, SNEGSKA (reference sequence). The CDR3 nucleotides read TGCAGTGCTAGTGGCTCCGGACAGGGGAATGGCTACACCTTC. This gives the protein CSASGSGQGNGYTF.

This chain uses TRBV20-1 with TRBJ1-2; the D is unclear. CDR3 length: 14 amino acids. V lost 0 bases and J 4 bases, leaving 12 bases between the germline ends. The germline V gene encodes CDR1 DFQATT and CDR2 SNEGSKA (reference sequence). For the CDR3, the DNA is TGCAGTGCTAGAGAAGATCCCCGGGGCTATGGCTACACCTTC. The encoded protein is CSAREDPRGYGYTF.

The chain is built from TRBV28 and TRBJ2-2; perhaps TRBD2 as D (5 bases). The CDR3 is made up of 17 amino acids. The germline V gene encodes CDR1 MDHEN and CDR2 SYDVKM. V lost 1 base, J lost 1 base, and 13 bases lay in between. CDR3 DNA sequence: TGTGCCAGCAGTTTATCGGGTCTAGCACAGAACACCGGGGAGCTGTTTTTT. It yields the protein CASSLSGLAQNTGELFF.

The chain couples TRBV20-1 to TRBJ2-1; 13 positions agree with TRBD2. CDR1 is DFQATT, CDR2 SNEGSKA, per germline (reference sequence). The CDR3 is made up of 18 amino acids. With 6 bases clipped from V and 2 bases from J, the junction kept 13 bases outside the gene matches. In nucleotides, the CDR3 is TGCAGTGCCGCGACCGGGACTAGCGGGACAGGGCCCTACAATGAGCAGTTCTTC. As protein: CSAATGTSGTGPYNEQFF.